This TCR beta chain was obtained from a study of shared clonotypes between healthy human individuals. The authors distributed each subset's genomic DNA evenly over several immunoSEQ plates. The data were produced by immunoSEQ multiplex PCR, yet TCRdb's version contains in-frame clones alone and is incomplete. The table records 1.5 million to 2.5 million clones, approximately 94% of them present only once. Naive-designated CD8 cells lacked CD45RO, were positively enriched for CCR7, and omitted terminally differentiated effector memory CD45RA+ cells. Germline loops: CDR1 SGHDT, CDR2 YYEEEE. The CDR3 contains 13 residues. Trimming stripped 8 bases from V and 7 bases from J, with 16 bases between.

The V and J genes are TRBV5-6 and TRBJ2-4; the D is unclear. Sequencing was performed on naive CD8+ T cells sorted from blood. The source of this sequence is a young man in good health. CDR3 nucleotide sequence: TGTGCCAGTTCGTACCCCCCTGGGAACATTCAGTACTTC. Encoded protein: CASSYPPGNIQYF.